This T cell receptor beta chain was recovered during a study of blood T cell repertoires in COVID-19. The CDR3 length is 14 residues. V was cut by 1 base and J by 9 bases, with 13 bases left in between. Germline values: CDR1 SGHTA, CDR2 FQGNSA. Residents of over 20 US areas, aged about 18 to 100 years, made up the participants. Clinical history reported by participants formed the basis on which cohorts were assigned. This clone was counted only a few times. Generated by immunoSEQ multiplex PCR, the TCRdb table keeps only in-frame clones and is missing some. The table has fewer than 350,000 clones, 85% to 95% seen once; the top ten hold less than 3.5%.

This chain connects TRBV7-2 to TRBJ2-1, with D perhaps matching TRBD2 (6 bases). The sample consisted of PBMCs or T cells enriched from blood (not recorded which). This TCR came from a man aged 35-49 years who had been exposed to COVID-19. The CDR3, as DNA: TGTGCCAGCAGCTTAGGAGAGGCGGGACGTGAGCAGTTCTTC. Translation: CASSLGEAGREQFF. The variable domain in full, with the rest retrieved from reference TRBV7-2 and TRBJ2-1, is GAGVSQSPSNKVTEKGKDVELRCDPISGHTALYWYRQSLGQGLEFLIYFQGNSAPDKSGLPSDRFSAERTGGSVSTLTIQRTQQEDSAVYLCASSLGEAGREQFFGPGTRLTVL.